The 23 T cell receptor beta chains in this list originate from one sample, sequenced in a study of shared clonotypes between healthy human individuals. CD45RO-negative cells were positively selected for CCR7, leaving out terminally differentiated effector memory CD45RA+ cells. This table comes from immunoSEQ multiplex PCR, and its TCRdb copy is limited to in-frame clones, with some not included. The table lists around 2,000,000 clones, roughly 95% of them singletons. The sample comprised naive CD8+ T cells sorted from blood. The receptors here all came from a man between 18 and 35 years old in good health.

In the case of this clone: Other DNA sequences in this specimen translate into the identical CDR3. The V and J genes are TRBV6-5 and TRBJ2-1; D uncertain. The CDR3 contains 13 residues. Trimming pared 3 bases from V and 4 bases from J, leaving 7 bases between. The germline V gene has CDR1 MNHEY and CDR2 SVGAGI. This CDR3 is CASSYDTYNEQFF. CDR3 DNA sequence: TGTGCCAGCAGTTATGACACATACAATGAGCAGTTCTTC.

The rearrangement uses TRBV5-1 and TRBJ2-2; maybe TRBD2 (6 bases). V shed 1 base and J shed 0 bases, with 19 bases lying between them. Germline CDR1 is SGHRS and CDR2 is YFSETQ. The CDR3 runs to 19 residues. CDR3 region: CASSLTTAGPNANTGELFF. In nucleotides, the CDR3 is TGCGCCAGCAGCTTGACAACAGCGGGCCCAAACGCGAACACCGGGGAGCTGTTTTTT.

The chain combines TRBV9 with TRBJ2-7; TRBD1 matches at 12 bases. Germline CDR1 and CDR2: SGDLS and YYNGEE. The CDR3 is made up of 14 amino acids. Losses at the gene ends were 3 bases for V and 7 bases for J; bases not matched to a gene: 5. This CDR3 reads CASSAGTGGNEQYF. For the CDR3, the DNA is TGTGCCAGCAGCGCCGGGACAGGGGGCAATGAGCAGTACTTC.

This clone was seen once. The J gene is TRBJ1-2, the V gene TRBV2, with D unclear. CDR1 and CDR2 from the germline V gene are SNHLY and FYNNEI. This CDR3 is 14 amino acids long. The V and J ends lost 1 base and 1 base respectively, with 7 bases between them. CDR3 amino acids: CASSEGPGNYGYTF. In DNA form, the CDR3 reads TGTGCCAGCAGTGAAGGCCCGGGTAACTATGGCTACACCTTC.

DNA of the CDR3: TGTGCCAGCAGTCCCTCTGACTTCCTCAACAATGAGCAGTTCTTC. Protein sequence: CASSPSDFLNNEQFF. The V and J genes are TRBV27 and TRBJ2-1, with D uncertain. The CDR3 sequence is 15 residues long. Trimming left V 5 bases short and J 5 bases short, with 16 bases between. The germline V gene has CDR1 MNHEY and CDR2 SMNVEV (reference sequence).

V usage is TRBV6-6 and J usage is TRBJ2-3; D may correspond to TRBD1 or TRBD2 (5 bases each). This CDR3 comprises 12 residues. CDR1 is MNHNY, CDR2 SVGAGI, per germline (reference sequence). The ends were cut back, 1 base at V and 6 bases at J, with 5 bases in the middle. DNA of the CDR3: TGTGCCAGCAGTTACTGGGGGGATACGCAGTATTTT. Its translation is CASSYWGDTQYF.

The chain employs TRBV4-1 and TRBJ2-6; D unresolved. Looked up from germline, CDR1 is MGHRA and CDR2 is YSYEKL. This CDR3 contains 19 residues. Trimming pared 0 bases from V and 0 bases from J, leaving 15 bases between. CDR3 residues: CASSQDLGLPGSGANVLTF. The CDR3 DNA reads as TGCGCCAGCAGCCAAGATCTAGGTCTTCCAGGCTCTGGGGCCAACGTCCTGACTTTC.

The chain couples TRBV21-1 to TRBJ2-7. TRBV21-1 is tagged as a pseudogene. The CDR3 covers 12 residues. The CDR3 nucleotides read TGTGCCACAAGGACGGCTTACTACGAGCAGTACTTC. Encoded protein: CATRTAYYEQYF.

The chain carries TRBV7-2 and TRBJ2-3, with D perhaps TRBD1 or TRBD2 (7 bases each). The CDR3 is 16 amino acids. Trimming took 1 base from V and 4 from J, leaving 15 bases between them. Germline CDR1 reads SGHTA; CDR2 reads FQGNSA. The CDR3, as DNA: TGTGCCAGCAGCTTAGACAGGGCAGGGGGGGCAGATACGCAGTATTTT. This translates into CASSLDRAGGADTQYF.

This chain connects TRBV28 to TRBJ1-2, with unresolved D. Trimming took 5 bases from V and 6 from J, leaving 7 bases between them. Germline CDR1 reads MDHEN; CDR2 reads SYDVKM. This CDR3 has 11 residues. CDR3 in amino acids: CASSDSDGYTF. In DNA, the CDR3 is TGTGCCAGCAGTGACTCCGATGGCTACACCTTC.

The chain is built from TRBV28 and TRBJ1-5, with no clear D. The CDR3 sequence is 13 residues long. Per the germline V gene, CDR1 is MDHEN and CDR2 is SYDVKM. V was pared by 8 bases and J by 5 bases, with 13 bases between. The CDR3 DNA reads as TGTGCCAGCCTTGACCCGGGTCATCAGCCCCAGCATTTT. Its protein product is CASLDPGHQPQHF.

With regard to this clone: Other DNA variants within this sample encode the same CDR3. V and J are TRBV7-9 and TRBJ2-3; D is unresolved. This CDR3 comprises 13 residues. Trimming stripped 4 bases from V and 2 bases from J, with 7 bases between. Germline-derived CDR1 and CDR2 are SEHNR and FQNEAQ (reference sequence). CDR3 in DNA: TGTGCCAGCAGCTCACCTCTCACAGATACGCAGTATTTT. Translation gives CASSSPLTDTQYF.

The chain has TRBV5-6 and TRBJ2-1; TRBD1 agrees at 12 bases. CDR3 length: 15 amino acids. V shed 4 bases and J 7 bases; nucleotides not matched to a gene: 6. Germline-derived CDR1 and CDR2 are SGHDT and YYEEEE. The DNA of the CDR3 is TGTGCCAGCAGCACGGGACAGGGGGCGTGGAATGAGCAGTTCTTC. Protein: CASSTGQGAWNEQFF.

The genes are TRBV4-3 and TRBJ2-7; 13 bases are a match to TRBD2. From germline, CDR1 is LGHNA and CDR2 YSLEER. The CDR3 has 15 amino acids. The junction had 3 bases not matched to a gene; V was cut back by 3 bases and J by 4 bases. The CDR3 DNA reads TGCGCCAGCAGCCACCGACTAGCGGGAGGTTACGAGCAGTACTTC. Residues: CASSHRLAGGYEQYF.

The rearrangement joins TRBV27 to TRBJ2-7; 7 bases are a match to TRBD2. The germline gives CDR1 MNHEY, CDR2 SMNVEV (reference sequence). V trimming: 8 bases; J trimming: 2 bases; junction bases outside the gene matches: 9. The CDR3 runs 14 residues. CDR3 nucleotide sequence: TGTGCCAGCGCCGAGTTTGGGGGGGCCTACGAGCAGTACTTC. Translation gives CASAEFGGAYEQYF.

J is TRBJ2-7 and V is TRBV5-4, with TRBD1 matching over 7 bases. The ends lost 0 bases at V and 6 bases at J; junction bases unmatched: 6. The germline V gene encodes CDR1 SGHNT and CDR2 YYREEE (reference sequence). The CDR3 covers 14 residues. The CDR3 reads CASSLVTGDSEQYF. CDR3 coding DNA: TGTGCCAGCAGCTTGGTTACAGGGGATAGCGAGCAGTACTTC.

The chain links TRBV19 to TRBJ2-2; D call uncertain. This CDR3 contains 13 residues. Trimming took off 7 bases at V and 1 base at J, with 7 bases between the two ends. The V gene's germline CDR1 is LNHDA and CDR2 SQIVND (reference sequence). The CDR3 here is CASISLNTGELFF. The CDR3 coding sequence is TGTGCCAGTATATCCCTGAACACCGGGGAGCTGTTTTTT.

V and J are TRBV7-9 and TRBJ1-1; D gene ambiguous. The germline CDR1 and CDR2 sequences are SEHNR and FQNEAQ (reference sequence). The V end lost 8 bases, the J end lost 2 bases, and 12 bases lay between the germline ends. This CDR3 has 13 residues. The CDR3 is CASDSATNTEAFF. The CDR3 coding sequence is TGTGCCAGCGATTCAGCAACCAACACTGAAGCTTTCTTT.

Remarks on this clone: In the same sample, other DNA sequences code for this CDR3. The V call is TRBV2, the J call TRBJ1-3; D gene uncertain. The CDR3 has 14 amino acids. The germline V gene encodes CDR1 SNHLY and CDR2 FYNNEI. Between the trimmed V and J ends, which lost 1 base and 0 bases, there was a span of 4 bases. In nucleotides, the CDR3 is TGTGCCAGCAGTGAAGACAGCTCTGGAAACACCATATATTTT. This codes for CASSEDSSGNTIYF.

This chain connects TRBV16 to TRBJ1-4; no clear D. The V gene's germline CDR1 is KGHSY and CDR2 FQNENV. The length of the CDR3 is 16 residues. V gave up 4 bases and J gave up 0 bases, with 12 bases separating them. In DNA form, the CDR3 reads TGTGCCAGCAGCCTGATTTATACCGCAACTAATGAAAAACTGTTTTTT. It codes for CASSLIYTATNEKLFF.

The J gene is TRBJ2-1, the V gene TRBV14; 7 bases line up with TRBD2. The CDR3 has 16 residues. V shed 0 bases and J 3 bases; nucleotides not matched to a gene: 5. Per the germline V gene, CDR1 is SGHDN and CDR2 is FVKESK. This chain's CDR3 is CASSQDWRGSYNEQFF. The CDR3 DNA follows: TGTGCCAGCAGCCAAGATTGGCGGGGGAGCTACAATGAGCAGTTCTTC.

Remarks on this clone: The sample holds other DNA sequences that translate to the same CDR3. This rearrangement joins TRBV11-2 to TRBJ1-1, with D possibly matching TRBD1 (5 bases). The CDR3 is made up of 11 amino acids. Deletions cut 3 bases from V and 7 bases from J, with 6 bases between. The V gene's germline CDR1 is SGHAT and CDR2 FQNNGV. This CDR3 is CASSLGVEAFF. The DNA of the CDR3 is TGTGCCAGCAGCTTGGGGGTTGAAGCTTTCTTT. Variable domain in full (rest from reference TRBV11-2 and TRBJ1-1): EAGVAQSPRYKIIEKRQSVAFWCNPISGHATLYWYQQILGQGPKLLIQFQNNGVVDDSQLPKDRFSAERLKGVDSTLKIQPAKLEDSAVYLCASSLGVEAFFGQGTRLTVV.

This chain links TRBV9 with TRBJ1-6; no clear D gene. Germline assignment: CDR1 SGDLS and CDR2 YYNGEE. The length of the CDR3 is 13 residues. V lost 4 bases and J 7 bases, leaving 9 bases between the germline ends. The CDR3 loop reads CASSPTENSPLHF. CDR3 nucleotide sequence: TGTGCCAGCAGCCCAACGGAGAATTCACCCCTCCACTTT. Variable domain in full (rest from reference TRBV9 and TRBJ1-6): DSGVTQTPKHLITATGQRVTLRCSPRSGDLSVYWYQQSLDQGLQFLIQYYNGEERAKGNILERFSAQQFPDLHSELNLSSLELGDSALYFCASSPTENSPLHFGNGTRLTVT.